These T cell receptor beta chains were read from a single sample in a study of OX40 agonist ivuxolimab in advanced cancers. Only in-frame clones appear in the TCRdb table, and some are missing; sequencing was by immunoSEQ multiplex PCR. Of 11,000 to 15,000 clones listed, about 94% were seen once; the top ten hold under 25%. The input for sequencing was CD4+ or CD8+ T cells sorted from blood, taken in a trial of the OX40 agonist ivuxolimab. Receptors originate from an adult with an advanced solid tumor such as melanoma, head and neck, liver or kidney cancer. The CDR3 runs from the conserved cysteine through the conserved F or W. Fields, in order: clone size, J gene, D gene, V gene, CDR3 protein, CDR3 DNA. A D gene is named only where the DNA matches it firmly. Where a row states a size, it is once, few, many or the class of an expanded clone; other rows omit it.

size: few; J: TRBJ1-2; D: .; V: TRBV28; CDR3: CASSIETGYGYTF; DNA: TGTGCCAGCAGTATAGAGACAGGCTATGGCTACACCTTC
size: .; J: TRBJ2-5; D: TRBD2; V: TRBV4-1; CDR3: CASSQDPAGVSQYF; DNA: TGCGCCAGCAGCCAAGATCCAGCGGGAGTATCCCAGTACTTC
size: .; J: TRBJ1-4; D: TRBD1; V: TRBV28; CDR3: CASSSDRVGEKLFF; DNA: TGTGCCAGCAGTTCGGACAGGGTGGGTGAAAAACTGTTTTTT
size: .; J: TRBJ2-2; D: .; V: TRBV7-9; CDR3: CASSQGGLSTGELFF; DNA: TGTGCCAGCAGTCAAGGTGGACTCTCCACCGGGGAGCTGTTTTTT
size: .; J: TRBJ2-3; D: TRBD2; V: TRBV7-9; CDR3: CASYGLAGGKSTDTQYF; DNA: TGTGCCAGCTATGGACTAGCGGGGGGGAAAAGCACAGATACGCAGTATTTT
size: .; J: TRBJ1-5; D: TRBD1; V: TRBV5-6; CDR3: CASSSGQHSNQPQHF; DNA: TGTGCCAGCAGCTCGGGACAGCATAGCAATCAGCCCCAGCATTTT
size: .; J: TRBJ2-7; D: .; V: TRBV5-3; CDR3: CARSLAPGGGHEQYF; DNA: TGTGCCAGAAGCTTGGCTCCGGGTGGGGGCCACGAGCAGTACTTC
size: .; J: TRBJ1-5; D: .; V: TRBV19; CDR3: CASSIGQNLNQPQHF; DNA: TGTGCCAGTAGTATAGGACAGAACCTCAATCAGCCCCAGCATTTT
size: .; J: TRBJ1-1; D: .; V: TRBV2; CDR3: CASSEGQRNTEAFF; DNA: TGTGCCAGCAGTGAGGGGCAGAGGAACACTGAAGCTTTCTTT
size: .; J: TRBJ1-2; D: .; V: TRBV2; CDR3: CASSAPQVTNYGYTF; DNA: TGTGCCAGCAGTGCCCCTCAGGTTACCAACTATGGCTACACCTTC
size: .; J: TRBJ2-7; D: .; V: TRBV5-6; CDR3: CASSQGGGEQYF; DNA: TGTGCCAGCAGCCAGGGAGGGGGCGAGCAGTACTTC
size: .; J: TRBJ2-1; D: .; V: TRBV4-1; CDR3: CASSQDRSRYNEQFF; DNA: TGCGCCAGCAGCCAAGATAGGAGCAGATACAATGAGCAGTTCTTC
size: once; J: TRBJ2-7; D: .; V: TRBV6-5; CDR3: CASSRQTGRTYEQYF; DNA: TGTGCCAGCAGTCGCCAGACAGGCCGGACCTACGAGCAGTACTTC
size: .; J: TRBJ2-1; D: .; V: TRBV5-6; CDR3: CASSLEGPNEQFF; DNA: TGTGCCAGCAGCTTGGAAGGGCCTAATGAGCAGTTCTTC
size: .; J: TRBJ1-4; D: .; V: TRBV28; CDR3: CASSQDGGLFF; DNA: TGTGCCAGCAGTCAGGACGGAGGTCTGTTTTTT
size: once; J: TRBJ2-3; D: .; V: TRBV22-1; CDR3: CPGSAGGEDTQYF; DNA: TGTCCTGGGAGCGCTGGGGGGGAGGATACGCAGTATTTT
size: .; J: TRBJ1-3; D: .; V: TRBV21-1; CDR3: CASSKARVGSGNTIYF; DNA: .
size: .; J: TRBJ1-2; D: .; V: TRBV28; CDR3: CASSPTPQGDYGYTF; DNA: TGTGCCAGCAGCCCCACCCCGCAGGGTGACTATGGCTACACCTTC
size: .; J: TRBJ1-1; D: .; V: TRBV6-5; CDR3: CASRDTLNTEAFF; DNA: TGTGCCAGTCGGGACACCTTGAACACTGAAGCTTTCTTT
size: .; J: TRBJ2-7; D: .; V: TRBV10-1; CDR3: CASSGNSRSSLYEQYF; DNA: TGCGCCAGCAGTGGAAACAGCCGGTCATCCCTCTACGAGCAGTACTTC
size: .; J: TRBJ2-1; D: .; V: TRBV28; CDR3: CASSFLAEGGQGNEQFF; DNA: TGTGCCAGCAGTTTTCTCGCCGAGGGGGGTCAGGGCAATGAGCAGTTCTTC
size: .; J: TRBJ2-1; D: TRBD2; V: TRBV10-2; CDR3: CASRDTSGAYNEQFF; DNA: TGCGCCAGCAGGGACACTAGCGGAGCCTACAATGAGCAGTTCTTC
size: .; J: TRBJ2-3; D: TRBD2; V: TRBV11-2; CDR3: CASSLGFGSSGRVTDTQYF; DNA: TGTGCCAGCAGCTTAGGTTTTGGGTCTAGCGGGAGGGTGACAGATACGCAGTATTTT
size: .; J: TRBJ2-7; D: .; V: TRBV2; CDR3: CASSTWAGASYEQYF; DNA: TGTGCCAGCAGTACCTGGGCAGGGGCTTCCTACGAGCAGTACTTC
size: .; J: TRBJ1-3; D: .; V: TRBV5-8; CDR3: CASSWAEQGRNTIYF; DNA: TGTGCCAGCAGCTGGGCCGAACAGGGTCGAAACACCATATATTTT
size: .; J: TRBJ2-7; D: .; V: TRBV23-1; CDR3: CASPRGEQYF; DNA: TGCGCCAGCCCTAGGGGAGAGCAGTACTTC
size: .; J: TRBJ2-6; D: .; V: TRBV19; CDR3: CASSIVDSGANVLTF; DNA: TGTGCCAGTAGTATCGTGGATTCTGGGGCCAACGTCCTGACTTTC
size: .; J: TRBJ2-7; D: .; V: TRBV5-1; CDR3: CASSLLGNTYEQYF; DNA: TGCGCCAGCAGCTTGCTCGGGAACACCTACGAGCAGTACTTC
size: .; J: TRBJ2-7; D: .; V: TRBV7-2; CDR3: CASSLGPLSYEQYF; DNA: TGTGCCAGCAGCTTGGGACCACTGTCCTACGAGCAGTACTTC
size: .; J: TRBJ1-3; D: .; V: TRBV6-5; CDR3: CASRGGDSGNTIYF; DNA: TGTGCCAGCAGGGGAGGAGACTCTGGAAACACCATATATTTT
size: .; J: TRBJ2-7; D: .; V: TRBV27; CDR3: CASSEGRTYEQYF; DNA: TGTGCCAGCAGTGAGGGACGGACCTACGAGCAGTACTTC
size: .; J: TRBJ2-7; D: TRBD1; V: TRBV4-1; CDR3: CASSQADRAPYEQYF; DNA: TGCGCCAGCAGCCAAGCGGACAGGGCCCCCTACGAGCAGTACTTC
size: .; J: TRBJ2-2; D: .; V: TRBV2; CDR3: CASSDPTGRRTGELFF; DNA: TGTGCCAGCAGTGACCCAACAGGGAGGCGTACCGGGGAGCTGTTTTTT
size: .; J: TRBJ2-1; D: .; V: TRBV6-5; CDR3: CASRSGGFPNEQFF; DNA: TGTGCCAGCCGTTCCGGAGGTTTTCCTAATGAGCAGTTCTTC
size: .; J: TRBJ1-1; D: .; V: TRBV6-5; CDR3: CASSYGQGNTEAFF; DNA: TGTGCCAGCAGTTACGGGCAGGGGAACACTGAAGCTTTCTTT
size: .; J: TRBJ2-1; D: TRBD1; V: TRBV7-9; CDR3: CASSSPGTGNEQFF; DNA: TGTGCCAGCAGCTCACCCGGGACAGGCAATGAGCAGTTCTTC
size: .; J: TRBJ2-7; D: .; V: TRBV27; CDR3: CASSLSGSYEQYF; DNA: TGTGCCAGCAGTTTATCGGGGTCCTACGAGCAGTACTTC
size: .; J: TRBJ1-2; D: .; V: TRBV6-1; CDR3: CASARGDGYTF; DNA: TGTGCCAGCGCACGGGGGGATGGCTACACCTTC
size: .; J: TRBJ2-1; D: TRBD2; V: TRBV27; CDR3: CASSLHSSGVAGYNEQFF; DNA: TGTGCCAGCAGTTTACATTCCTCTGGGGTAGCGGGATACAATGAGCAGTTCTTC
size: .; J: TRBJ2-5; D: TRBD2; V: TRBV9; CDR3: CASSESGTSDETQYF; DNA: TGTGCCAGCAGCGAATCCGGGACTAGTGATGAGACCCAGTACTTC
size: .; J: TRBJ2-2; D: .; V: TRBV28; CDR3: CATLPGTGTGELFF; DNA: TGTGCCACCCTCCCCGGGACGGGCACCGGGGAGCTGTTTTTT
size: .; J: TRBJ2-1; D: .; V: TRBV27; CDR3: CASSLFREDLTRYNEQFF; DNA: TGTGCCAGCAGTTTATTCAGGGAAGATCTTACCCGATACAATGAGCAGTTCTTC
size: once; J: TRBJ1-2; D: TRBD1; V: TRBV28; CDR3: CASSLGTGADLYGYTF; DNA: TGTGCCAGCAGTCTCGGGACAGGCGCCGATCTCTATGGCTACACCTTC
size: .; J: TRBJ2-3; D: TRBD2; V: TRBV30; CDR3: CAWSAGTMDGGGDTQYF; DNA: TGTGCCTGGAGTGCCGGGACAATGGACGGGGGGGGAGATACGCAGTATTTT
size: .; J: TRBJ2-3; D: .; V: TRBV2; CDR3: CASRQLTIDTQYF; DNA: TGTGCCAGCAGGCAACTAACGATAGATACGCAGTATTTT
size: .; J: TRBJ2-7; D: TRBD2; V: TRBV5-1; CDR3: CASMPGLAGRRGSSYEQYF; DNA: TGCGCCAGCATGCCGGGACTAGCGGGTCGCCGCGGGAGCTCCTACGAGCAGTACTTC
size: .; J: TRBJ1-4; D: .; V: TRBV11-2; CDR3: CASSLFPHIRTATNEKLFF; DNA: TGTGCCAGCAGCTTATTCCCTCATATTCGGACGGCAACTAATGAAAAACTGTTTTTT
size: .; J: TRBJ1-4; D: TRBD1; V: TRBV19; CDR3: CASSKQGAAEKLFF; DNA: TGTGCCAGTAGTAAACAGGGGGCAGCTGAAAAACTGTTTTTT
size: .; J: TRBJ2-7; D: .; V: TRBV6-5; CDR3: CASRQGHEQYF; DNA: TGTGCCAGCAGGCAGGGTCACGAGCAGTACTTC
size: .; J: TRBJ2-7; D: .; V: TRBV19; CDR3: CASSMDSSYEQYF; DNA: TGTGCCAGTAGTATGGACAGCTCCTACGAGCAGTACTTC